Listed here is a single T cell receptor (beta chain). The antigen is not known. This specimen belongs to a study of cytomegalovirus exposure and HLA in healthy donors. Study outcomes and limitations: Later analysis placed DRB1 highest and HLA-C lowest in TCR association rates, which differed by HLA locus. Sequences of the TCR beta chain were said to predict the HLA-A and HLA-B alleles of most subjects accurately.

V was cut by 5 bases and J by 6 bases, with 19 bases left in between. CDR1 SEHNR and CDR2 FQNEAQ come from the germline V gene (reference sequence). This CDR3 has 16 residues. PCR employed 60 Vbeta and 13 Jbeta primers. Method: immunoSEQ multiplex PCR; TCRdb's copy keeps in-frame clones and lacks some. The data contain around 140,000 clones, just under 85% of them singletons. The TCR originated in a woman aged 55-69 years in good health and CMV-seropositive. V usage is TRBV7-9 and J usage is TRBJ2-2; maybe TRBD1 (6 bases). Sample: PBMCs. CDR3 residues: CASSGPDRRVPGELFF. The CDR3 DNA reads as TGTGCCAGCAGCGGACCGGACAGAAGAGTTCCCGGGGAGCTGTTTTTT. Full variable domain (missing parts from reference TRBV7-9 and TRBJ2-2): DTGVSQNPRHKITKRGQNVTFRCDPISEHNRLYWYRQTLGQGPEFLTYFQNEAQLEKSRLLSDRFSAERPKGSFSTLEIQRTEQGDSAMYLCASSGPDRRVPGELFFGEGSRLTVL.